The 5 T cell receptor beta chains below come from one sample, sequenced in a study of shared clonotypes between healthy human individuals. As defined, naive CD8 cells were CD45RO-negative and positively selected for CCR7, with terminally differentiated effector memory CD45RA+ cells excluded. TCRdb's table, derived via immunoSEQ multiplex PCR, lists solely in-frame clones and lacks some. Among 800,000 or so clones listed, about 97% were seen once. Specimen: naive CD8+ T cells sorted from blood. The receptors were sampled from a man aged 25-40 years in good health.

The gene calls are TRBV29-1 and TRBJ2-2; possibly TRBD1 for D (6 bases). Germline CDR1 is SQVTM and CDR2 is ANQGSEA. The CDR3 sequence is 13 residues long. The V end lost 7 bases, the J end lost 3 bases, and 12 bases lay between the germline ends. Written as DNA, the CDR3 is TGCAGCGCCTGGGACACCGACACCGGGGAGCTGTTTTTT. Its protein product is CSAWDTDTGELFF.

The CDR3 DNA follows: TGTGCCATCAGTTCGGGACTAGCGGGGTCTAGCACAGATACGCAGTATTTT. Protein: CAISSGLAGSSTDTQYF. V is TRBV10-3 and J is TRBJ2-3; 13 bases are a match to TRBD2. J was trimmed by 0 bases and V by 5 bases; bases with no gene match: 5. CDR3 size: 17 residues. The V gene's germline CDR1 is ENHRY and CDR2 SYGVKD.

The chain uses TRBV6-1 and TRBJ1-5, with D perhaps matching TRBD1 (6 bases). The germline V gene encodes CDR1 MNHNS and CDR2 SASEGT. V shed 4 bases and J shed 0 bases, with 10 bases lying between them. CDR3 length: 15 amino acids. DNA of the CDR3: TGTGCCAGCAGTGGACAGGACAATAGCAATCAGCCCCAGCATTTT. It encodes CASSGQDNSNQPQHF.

The chain employs TRBV11-2 and TRBJ1-5; the D is unclear. This CDR3 is built from 15 residues. Trimming took off 1 base at V and 4 bases at J, with 11 bases between the two ends. Germline CDR1 is SGHAT and CDR2 is FQNNGV. The CDR3 loop is CASSLGKIGNQPQHF. The CDR3 DNA is TGTGCCAGCAGCTTAGGGAAAATCGGGAATCAGCCCCAGCATTTT.

V and J are TRBV2 and TRBJ2-7; D gene ambiguous. CDR1 and CDR2 (germline): SNHLY, FYNNEI. The CDR3 length is 13 residues. Deletions cut 6 bases from V and 0 bases from J, with 9 bases between. This CDR3 reads CASRTMPSYEQYF. CDR3 bases: TGTGCCAGCAGAACAATGCCCTCCTACGAGCAGTACTTC.